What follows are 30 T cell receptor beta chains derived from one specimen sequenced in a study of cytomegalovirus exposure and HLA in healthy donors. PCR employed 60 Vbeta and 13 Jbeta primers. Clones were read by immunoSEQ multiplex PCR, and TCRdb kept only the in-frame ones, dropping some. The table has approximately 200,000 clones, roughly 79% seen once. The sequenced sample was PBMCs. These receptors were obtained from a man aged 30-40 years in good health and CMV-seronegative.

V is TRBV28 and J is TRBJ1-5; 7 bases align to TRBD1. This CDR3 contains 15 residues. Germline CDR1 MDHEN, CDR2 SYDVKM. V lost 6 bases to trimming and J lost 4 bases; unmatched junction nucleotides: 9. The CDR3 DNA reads TGTGCCAGCAGCGAACGGACAGGACGAAATCAGCCCCAGCATTTT. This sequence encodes CASSERTGRNQPQHF.

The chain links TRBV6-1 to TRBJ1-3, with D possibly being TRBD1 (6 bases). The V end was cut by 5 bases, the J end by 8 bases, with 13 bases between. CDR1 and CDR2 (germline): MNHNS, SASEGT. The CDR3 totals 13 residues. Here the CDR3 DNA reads TGTGCCAGCAGTTCCCTGGGGGCTTACACCATATATTTT. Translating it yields CASSSLGAYTIYF.

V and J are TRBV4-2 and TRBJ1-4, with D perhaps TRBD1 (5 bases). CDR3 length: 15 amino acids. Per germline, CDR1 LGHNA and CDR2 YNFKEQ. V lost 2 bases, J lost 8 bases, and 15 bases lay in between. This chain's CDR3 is CASSQPDRAGEKLFF. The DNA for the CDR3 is TGTGCCAGCAGCCAACCTGACAGAGCTGGAGAAAAACTGTTTTTT.

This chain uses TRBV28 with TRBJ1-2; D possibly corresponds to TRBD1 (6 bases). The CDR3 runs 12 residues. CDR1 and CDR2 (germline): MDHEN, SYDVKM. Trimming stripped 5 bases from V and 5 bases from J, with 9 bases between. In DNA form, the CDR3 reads TGTGCCAGCAGTCTTCAGGGGTATGGCTACACCTTC. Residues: CASSLQGYGYTF.

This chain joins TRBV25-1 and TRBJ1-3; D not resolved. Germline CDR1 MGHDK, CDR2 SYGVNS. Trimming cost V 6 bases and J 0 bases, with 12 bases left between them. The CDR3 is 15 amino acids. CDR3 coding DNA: TGTGCCAGCAGGGGAAGCGGCCGCTCTGGAAACACCATATATTTT. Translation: CASRGSGRSGNTIYF.

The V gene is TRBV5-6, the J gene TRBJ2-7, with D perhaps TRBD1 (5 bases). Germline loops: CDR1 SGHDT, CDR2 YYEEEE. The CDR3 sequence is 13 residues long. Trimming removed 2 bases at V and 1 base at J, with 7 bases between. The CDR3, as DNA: TGTGCCAGCAGCTTAGGGGTTTCCTACGAGCAGTACTTC. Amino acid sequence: CASSLGVSYEQYF.

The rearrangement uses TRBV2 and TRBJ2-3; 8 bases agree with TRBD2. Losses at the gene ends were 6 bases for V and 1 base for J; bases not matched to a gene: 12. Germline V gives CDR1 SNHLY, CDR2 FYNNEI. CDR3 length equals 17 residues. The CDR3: CASRGPDSGTGTDTQYF. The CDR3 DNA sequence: TGTGCCAGCAGGGGCCCAGATAGCGGGACTGGCACAGATACGCAGTATTTT.

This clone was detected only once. CDR3 nucleotides: TGCAGCGTTCGCCACCCTGGGGACTACCAAGAGACCCAGTACTTC. Its translation: CSVRHPGDYQETQYF. The chain has TRBV29-1 and TRBJ2-5, with a weak D call TRBD2 (6 bases). V was trimmed by 5 bases and J by 0 bases, leaving 16 bases between them. Germline V lookup: CDR1 SQVTM, CDR2 ANQGSEA. The CDR3 sequence is 15 residues long.

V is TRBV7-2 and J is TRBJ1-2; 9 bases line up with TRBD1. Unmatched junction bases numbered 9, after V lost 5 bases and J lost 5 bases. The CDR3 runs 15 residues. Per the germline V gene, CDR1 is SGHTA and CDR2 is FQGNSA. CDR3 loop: CASSKQPGTGYGYTF. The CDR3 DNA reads TGTGCCAGCAGCAAACAACCCGGGACAGGGTATGGCTACACCTTC.

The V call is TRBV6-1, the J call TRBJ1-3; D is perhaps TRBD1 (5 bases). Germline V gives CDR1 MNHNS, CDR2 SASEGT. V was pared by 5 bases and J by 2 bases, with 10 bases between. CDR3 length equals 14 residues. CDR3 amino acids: CASSIDRTGNTIYF. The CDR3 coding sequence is TGTGCCAGCAGTATAGACAGAACTGGAAACACCATATATTTT.

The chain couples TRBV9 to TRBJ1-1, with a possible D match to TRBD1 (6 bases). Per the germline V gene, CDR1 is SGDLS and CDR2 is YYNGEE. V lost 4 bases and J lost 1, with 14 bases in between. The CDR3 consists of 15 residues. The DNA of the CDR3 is TGTGCCAGCAGCTACTGGACAGACTCGAACACTGAAGCTTTCTTT. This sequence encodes CASSYWTDSNTEAFF. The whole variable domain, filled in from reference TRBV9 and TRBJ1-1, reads DSGVTQTPKHLITATGQRVTLRCSPRSGDLSVYWYQQSLDQGLQFLIQYYNGEERAKGNILERFSAQQFPDLHSELNLSSLELGDSALYFCASSYWTDSNTEAFFGQGTRLTVV.

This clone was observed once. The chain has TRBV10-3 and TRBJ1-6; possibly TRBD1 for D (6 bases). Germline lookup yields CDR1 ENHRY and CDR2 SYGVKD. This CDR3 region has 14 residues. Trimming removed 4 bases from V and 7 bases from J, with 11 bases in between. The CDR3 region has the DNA TGTGCCATCAGTGGGCAGGGGTCGAATTCACCCCTCCACTTT. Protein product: CAISGQGSNSPLHF.

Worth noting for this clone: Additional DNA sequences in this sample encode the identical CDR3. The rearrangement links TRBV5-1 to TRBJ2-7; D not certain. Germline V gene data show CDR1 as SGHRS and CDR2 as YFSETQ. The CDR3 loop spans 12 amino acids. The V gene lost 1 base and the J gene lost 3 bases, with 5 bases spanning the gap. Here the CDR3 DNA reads TGCGCCAGCAGCTTGTCGGGCTACGAGCAGTACTTC. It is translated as CASSLSGYEQYF.

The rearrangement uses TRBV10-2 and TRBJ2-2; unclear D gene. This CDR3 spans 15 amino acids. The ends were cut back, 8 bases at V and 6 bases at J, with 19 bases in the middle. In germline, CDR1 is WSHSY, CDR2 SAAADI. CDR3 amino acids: CASRGRGKAPGELFF. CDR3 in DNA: TGCGCCAGCCGTGGACGCGGAAAAGCCCCCGGGGAGCTGTTTTTT.

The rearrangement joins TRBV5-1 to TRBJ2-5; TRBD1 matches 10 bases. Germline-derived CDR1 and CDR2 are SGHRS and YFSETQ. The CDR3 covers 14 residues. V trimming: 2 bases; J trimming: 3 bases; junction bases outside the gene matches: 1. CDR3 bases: TGCGCCAGCAGCTTCGGGACAGGGGAAGAGACCCAGTACTTC. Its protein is CASSFGTGEETQYF.

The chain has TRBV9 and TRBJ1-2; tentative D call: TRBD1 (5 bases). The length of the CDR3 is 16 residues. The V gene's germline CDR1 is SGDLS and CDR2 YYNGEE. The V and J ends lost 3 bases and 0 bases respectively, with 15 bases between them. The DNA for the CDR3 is TGTGCCAGCAGCGCGGGGCGGGGGTCAGCTAACTATGGCTACACCTTC. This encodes CASSAGRGSANYGYTF.

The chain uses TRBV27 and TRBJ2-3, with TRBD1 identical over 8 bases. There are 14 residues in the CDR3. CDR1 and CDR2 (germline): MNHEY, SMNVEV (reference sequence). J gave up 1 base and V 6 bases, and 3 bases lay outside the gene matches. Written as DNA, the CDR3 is TGTGCCAGCAGCCTGACAGGGGGCACAGATACGCAGTATTTT. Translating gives CASSLTGGTDTQYF.

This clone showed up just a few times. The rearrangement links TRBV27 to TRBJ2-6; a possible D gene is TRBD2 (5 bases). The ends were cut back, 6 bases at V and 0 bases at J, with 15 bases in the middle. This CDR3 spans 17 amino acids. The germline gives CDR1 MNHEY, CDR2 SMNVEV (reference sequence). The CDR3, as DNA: TGTGCCAGCAGCTCTCCTGGACTGAGCTCTGGGGCCAACGTCCTGACTTTC. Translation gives CASSSPGLSSGANVLTF.

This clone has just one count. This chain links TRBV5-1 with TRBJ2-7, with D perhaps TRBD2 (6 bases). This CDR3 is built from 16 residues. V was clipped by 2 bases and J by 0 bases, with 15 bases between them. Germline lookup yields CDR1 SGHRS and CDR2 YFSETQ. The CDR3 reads CASSFAGTRVSYEQYF. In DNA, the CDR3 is TGCGCCAGCAGCTTTGCGGGAACACGGGTCTCCTACGAGCAGTACTTC. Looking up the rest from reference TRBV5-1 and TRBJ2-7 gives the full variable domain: KAGVTQTPRYLIKTRGQQVTLSCSPISGHRSVSWYQQTPGQGLQFLFEYFSETQRNKGNFPGRFSGRQFSNSRSEMNVSTLELGDSALYLCASSFAGTRVSYEQYFGPGTRLTVT.

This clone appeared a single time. The CDR3 nucleotides read TGTGCCAGCAGCTCGAGGGGGGGCTACGAGCAGTACTTC. Its protein product is CASSSRGGYEQYF. The chain combines TRBV9 with TRBJ2-7, with D possibly matching TRBD2 (7 bases). This CDR3 is built from 13 residues. With 4 bases removed from V and 3 bases from J, the gap between germline ends came to 11 bases. From germline, CDR1 is SGDLS and CDR2 YYNGEE.

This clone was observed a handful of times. CDR3 in amino acids: CASTSSGYYEQYF. The CDR3 region has the DNA TGCGCCAGCACGTCTAGCGGCTATTACGAGCAGTACTTC. The rearrangement links TRBV10-2 to TRBJ2-7; 7 nucleotides match TRBD2. Germline CDR1 is WSHSY and CDR2 is SAAADI. V gave up 7 bases and J gave up 4 bases; unmatched junction bases: 7. CDR3 length equals 13 residues.

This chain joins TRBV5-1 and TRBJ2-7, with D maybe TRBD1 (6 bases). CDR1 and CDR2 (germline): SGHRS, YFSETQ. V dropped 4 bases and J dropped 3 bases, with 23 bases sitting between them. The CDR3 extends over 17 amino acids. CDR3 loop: CASSRGIRTDDYYEQYF. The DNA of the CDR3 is TGCGCCAGCAGCCGTGGGATACGGACAGACGACTACTACGAGCAGTACTTC.

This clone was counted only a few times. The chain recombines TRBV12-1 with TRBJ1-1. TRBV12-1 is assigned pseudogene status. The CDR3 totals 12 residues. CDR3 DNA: TGTGCCAGCAGCCCTTCGAGTACCGGGGCTTTCTTT. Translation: CASSPSSTGAFF.

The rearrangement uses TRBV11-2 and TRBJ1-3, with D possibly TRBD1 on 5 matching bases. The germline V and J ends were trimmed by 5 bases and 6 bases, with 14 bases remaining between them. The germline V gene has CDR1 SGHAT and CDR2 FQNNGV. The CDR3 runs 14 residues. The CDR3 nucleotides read TGTGCCAGCAGCCCGGATGGGGCGTCAAACACCATATATTTT. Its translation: CASSPDGASNTIYF. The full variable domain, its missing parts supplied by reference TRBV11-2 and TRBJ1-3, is EAGVAQSPRYKIIEKRQSVAFWCNPISGHATLYWYQQILGQGPKLLIQFQNNGVVDDSQLPKDRFSAERLKGVDSTLKIQPAKLEDSAVYLCASSPDGASNTIYFGEGSWLTVV.

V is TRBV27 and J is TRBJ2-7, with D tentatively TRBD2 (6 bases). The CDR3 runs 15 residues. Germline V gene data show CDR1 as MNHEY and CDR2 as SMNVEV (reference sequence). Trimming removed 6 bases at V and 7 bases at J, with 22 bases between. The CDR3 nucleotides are TGTGCCAGCAGATCATCCGGGGGACCCTACGAGGAGCAGTACTTC. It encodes CASRSSGGPYEEQYF.

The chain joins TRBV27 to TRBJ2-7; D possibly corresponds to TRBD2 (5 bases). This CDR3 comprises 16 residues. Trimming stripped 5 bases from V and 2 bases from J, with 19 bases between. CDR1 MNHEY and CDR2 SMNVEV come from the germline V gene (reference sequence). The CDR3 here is CASSPQGRASTYEQYF. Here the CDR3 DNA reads TGTGCCAGCAGTCCCCAAGGGCGGGCGTCAACCTACGAGCAGTACTTC.

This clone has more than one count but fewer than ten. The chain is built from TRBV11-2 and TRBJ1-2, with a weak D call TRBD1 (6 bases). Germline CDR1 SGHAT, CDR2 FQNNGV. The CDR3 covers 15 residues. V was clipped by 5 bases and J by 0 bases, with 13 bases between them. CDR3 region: CASSPRDISNYGYTF. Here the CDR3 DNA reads TGTGCCAGCAGCCCACGGGACATCTCTAACTATGGCTACACCTTC.

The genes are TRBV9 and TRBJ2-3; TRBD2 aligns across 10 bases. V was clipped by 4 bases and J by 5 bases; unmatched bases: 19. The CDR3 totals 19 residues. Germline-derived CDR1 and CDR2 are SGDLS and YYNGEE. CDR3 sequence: CASSPPWASGSGEEDTQYF. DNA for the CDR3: TGTGCCAGCAGCCCCCCTTGGGCTAGCGGGAGTGGGGAGGAAGATACGCAGTATTTT.

CDR3 nucleotide sequence: TGTGCCAGTAGTACAATCCGGGACAGAATTGGCTACACCTTC. It translates to CASSTIRDRIGYTF. The V call is TRBV19, the J call TRBJ1-2; 7 positions agree with TRBD1. CDR1 and CDR2 from the germline V gene are LNHDA and SQIVND (reference sequence). V gave up 4 bases and J gave up 7 bases; unmatched junction bases: 9. The CDR3 consists of 14 residues.

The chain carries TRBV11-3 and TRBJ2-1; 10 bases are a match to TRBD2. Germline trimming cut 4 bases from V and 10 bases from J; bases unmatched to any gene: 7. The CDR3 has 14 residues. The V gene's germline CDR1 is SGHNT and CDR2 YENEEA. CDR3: CASSSRAGGDEQFF. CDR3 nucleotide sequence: TGTGCCAGCAGCTCTCGAGCGGGAGGGGACGAGCAGTTCTTC.